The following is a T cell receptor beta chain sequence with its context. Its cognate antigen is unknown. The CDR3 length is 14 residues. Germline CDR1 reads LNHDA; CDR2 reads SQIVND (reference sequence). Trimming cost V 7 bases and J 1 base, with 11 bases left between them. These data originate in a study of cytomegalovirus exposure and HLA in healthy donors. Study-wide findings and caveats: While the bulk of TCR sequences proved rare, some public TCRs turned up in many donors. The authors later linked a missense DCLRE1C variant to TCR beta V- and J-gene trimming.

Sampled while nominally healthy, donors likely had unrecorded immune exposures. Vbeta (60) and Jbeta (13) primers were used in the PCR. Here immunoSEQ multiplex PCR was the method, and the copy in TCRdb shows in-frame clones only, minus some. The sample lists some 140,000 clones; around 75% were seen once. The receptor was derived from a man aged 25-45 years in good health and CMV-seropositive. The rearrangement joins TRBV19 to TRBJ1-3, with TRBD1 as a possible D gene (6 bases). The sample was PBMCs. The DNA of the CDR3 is TGTGCCAGTAATAGAGGGGGATCTGGAAACACCATATATTTT. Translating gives CASNRGGSGNTIYF.